Listed here are 5 T cell receptor beta chains from one sample, sequenced in a study of T cells after yellow fever vaccination. In TCRdb, the 5' RACE reads were re-called with MiXCR into one record per CDR3 protein. Among tens of thousands of distinct CDR3 sequences listed, approximately 7% were seen once. This specimen was CD8+ T cells sorted from PBMCs, taken approximately 40 days after the first yellow fever vaccination. All receptors derive from a man younger than 35 who received the YFV17D yellow fever vaccine.

The rearrangement joins TRBV12-5 to TRBJ2-1; tentatively, D is TRBD2 (5 bases). Germline V gene lookup returns CDR1 LGHNT and CDR2 FRNRAP. V was pared by 6 bases and J by 3 bases, with 12 bases between. CDR3 size: 14 residues. CDR3 sequence (DNA): TGTGCTAGTGGCCGTGAGGGCTACTACAATGAGCAGTTCTTC. Its translation: CASGREGYYNEQFF.

This clonotype was observed at least ten times. The gene calls are TRBV4-1 and TRBJ2-5; D is perhaps TRBD1 or TRBD2 (5 bases each). Looked up from germline, CDR1 is MGHRA and CDR2 is YSYEKL. Between the trimmed V and J ends, which lost 0 bases and 4 bases, there was a span of 15 bases. This CDR3 spans 16 amino acids. CDR3 loop: CASSQDQARGLETQYF. As DNA, the CDR3 is TGCGCCAGCAGCCAAGACCAGGCGAGGGGCCTAGAGACCCAGTACTTC.

This clonotype was picked up many times. The rearrangement joins TRBV12-3 or TRBV12-4 to TRBJ2-1; 8 bases map to TRBD2. V lost 7 bases and J lost 1; bases outside the gene matches: 9. The length of the CDR3 is 16 residues. The CDR3 reads CASNLPGLGSYNEQFF. The CDR3, as DNA: TGTGCCAGCAATCTACCGGGACTAGGGTCCTACAATGAGCAGTTCTTC.

This clonotype was observed a few times. The gene calls are TRBV29-1 and TRBJ2-3; 8 bases are shared with TRBD2. The germline gives CDR1 SQVTM, CDR2 ANQGSEA. The J segment lost 1 base and the V segment lost 4 bases, leaving 10 bases of the junction unmatched. The CDR3 extends over 16 amino acids. The CDR3 loop is CSVVRLAGIRTDTQYF. The CDR3 DNA reads as TGCAGCGTTGTTCGTTTAGCGGGGATTCGCACAGATACGCAGTATTTT.

The table lists this clonotype with a few counts. This rearrangement joins TRBV7-6 to TRBJ2-1, with TRBD2 identical over 14 bases. The length of the CDR3 is 17 residues. The V gene end was trimmed by 5 bases and the J gene end by 6 bases; junction bases not matched to a gene: 9. Germline-derived CDR1 and CDR2 are SGHVS and FNYEAQ. CDR3 residues: CASSPIQTSGGGNEQFF. CDR3 DNA: TGTGCCAGCAGCCCCATCCAGACTAGCGGGGGGGGCAATGAGCAGTTCTTC.